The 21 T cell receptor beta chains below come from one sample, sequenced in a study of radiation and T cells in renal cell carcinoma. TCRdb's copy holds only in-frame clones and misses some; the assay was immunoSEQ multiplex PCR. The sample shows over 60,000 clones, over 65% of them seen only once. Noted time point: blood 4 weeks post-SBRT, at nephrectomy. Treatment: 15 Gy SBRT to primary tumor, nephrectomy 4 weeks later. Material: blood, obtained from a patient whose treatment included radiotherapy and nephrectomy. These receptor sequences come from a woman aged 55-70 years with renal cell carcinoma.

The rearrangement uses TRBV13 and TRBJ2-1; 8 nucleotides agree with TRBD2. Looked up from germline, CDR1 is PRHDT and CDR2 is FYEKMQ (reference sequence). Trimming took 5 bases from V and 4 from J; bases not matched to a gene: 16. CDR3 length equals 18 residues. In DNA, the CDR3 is TGTGCCAGCAGCGCCGCACCATTTCTAGCGGGTATATACAATGAGCAGTTCTTC. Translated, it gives CASSAAPFLAGIYNEQFF.

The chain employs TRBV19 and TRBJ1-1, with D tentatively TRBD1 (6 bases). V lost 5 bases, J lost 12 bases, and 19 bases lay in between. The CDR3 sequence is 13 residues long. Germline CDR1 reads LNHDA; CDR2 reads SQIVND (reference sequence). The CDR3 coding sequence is TGTGCCAGTAGTTCCTGGACAGAAGACGGGTCTTTCTTT. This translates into CASSSWTEDGSFF.

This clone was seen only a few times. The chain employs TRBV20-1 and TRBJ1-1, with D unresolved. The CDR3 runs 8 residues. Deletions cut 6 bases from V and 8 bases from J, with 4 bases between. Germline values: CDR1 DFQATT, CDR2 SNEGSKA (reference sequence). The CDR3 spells CSAKEAFF. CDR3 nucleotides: TGCAGTGCCAAGGAAGCTTTCTTT.

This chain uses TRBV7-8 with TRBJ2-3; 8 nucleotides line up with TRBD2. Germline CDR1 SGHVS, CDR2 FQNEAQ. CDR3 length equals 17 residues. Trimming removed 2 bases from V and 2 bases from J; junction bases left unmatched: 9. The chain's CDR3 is CASSLTSRGRTTDTQYF. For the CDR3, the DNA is TGTGCCAGCAGCTTAACCTCTCGCGGGAGGACCACAGATACGCAGTATTTT.

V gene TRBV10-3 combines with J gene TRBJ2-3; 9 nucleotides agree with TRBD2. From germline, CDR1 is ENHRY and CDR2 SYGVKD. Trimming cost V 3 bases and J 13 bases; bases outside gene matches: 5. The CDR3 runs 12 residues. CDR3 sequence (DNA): TGTGCCATCAGTGACGAGCGGGAGGTGGAGTATTTT. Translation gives CAISDEREVEYF.

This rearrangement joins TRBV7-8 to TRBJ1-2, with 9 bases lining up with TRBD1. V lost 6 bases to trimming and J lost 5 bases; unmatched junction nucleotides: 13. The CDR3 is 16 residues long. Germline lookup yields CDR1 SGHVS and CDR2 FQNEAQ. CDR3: CASREGGGQGSYGYTF. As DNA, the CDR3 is TGTGCCAGCAGAGAAGGCGGAGGACAGGGGTCTTATGGCTACACCTTC.

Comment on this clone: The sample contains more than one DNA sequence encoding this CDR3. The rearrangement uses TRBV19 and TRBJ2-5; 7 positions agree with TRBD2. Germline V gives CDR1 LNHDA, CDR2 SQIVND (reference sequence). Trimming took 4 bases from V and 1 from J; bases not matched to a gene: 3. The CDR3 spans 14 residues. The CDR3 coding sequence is TGTGCCAGTAGTAACGGCGGGAGCCAAGAGACCCAGTACTTC. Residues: CASSNGGSQETQYF.

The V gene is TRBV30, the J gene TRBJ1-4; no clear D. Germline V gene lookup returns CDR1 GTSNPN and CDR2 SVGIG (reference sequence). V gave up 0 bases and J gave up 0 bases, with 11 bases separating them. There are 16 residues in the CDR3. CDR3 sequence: CAWSVRQASTNEKLFF. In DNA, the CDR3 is TGTGCCTGGAGTGTACGCCAGGCCTCAACTAATGAAAAACTGTTTTTT. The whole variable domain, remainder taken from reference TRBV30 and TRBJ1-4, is SQTIHQWPATLVQPVGSPLSLECTVEGTSNPNLYWYRQAAGRGLQLLFYSVGIGQISSEVPQNLSASRPQDRQFILSSKKLLLSDSGFYLCAWSVRQASTNEKLFFGSGTQLSVL.

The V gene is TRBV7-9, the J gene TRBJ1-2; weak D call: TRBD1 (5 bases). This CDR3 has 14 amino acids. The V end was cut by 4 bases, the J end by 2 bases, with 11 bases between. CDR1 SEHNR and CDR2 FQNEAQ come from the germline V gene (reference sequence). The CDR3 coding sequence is TGTGCCAGCAGCTCGGACGGGGGGAACTATGGCTACACCTTC. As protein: CASSSDGGNYGYTF.

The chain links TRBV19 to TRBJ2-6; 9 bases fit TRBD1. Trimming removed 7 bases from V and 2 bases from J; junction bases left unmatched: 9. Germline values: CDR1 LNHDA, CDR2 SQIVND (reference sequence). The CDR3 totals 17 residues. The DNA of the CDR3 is TGTGCCAGTATCCAAAGGGGGACAGGGACTGGGGCCAACGTCCTGACTTTC. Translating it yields CASIQRGTGTGANVLTF.

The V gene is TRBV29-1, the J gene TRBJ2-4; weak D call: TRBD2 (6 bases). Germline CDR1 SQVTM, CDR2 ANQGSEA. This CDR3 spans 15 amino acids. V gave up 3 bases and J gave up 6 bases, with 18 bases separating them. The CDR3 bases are TGCAGCGTTGACGGACACACCGGGGGTCGAAACATTCAGTACTTC. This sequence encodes CSVDGHTGGRNIQYF.

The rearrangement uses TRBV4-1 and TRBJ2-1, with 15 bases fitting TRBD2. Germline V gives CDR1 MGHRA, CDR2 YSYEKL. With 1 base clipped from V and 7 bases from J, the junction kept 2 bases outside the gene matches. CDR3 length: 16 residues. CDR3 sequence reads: CASSQAGTSGRNEQFF. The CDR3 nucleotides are TGCGCCAGCAGCCAAGCCGGGACTAGCGGGAGGAATGAGCAGTTCTTC.

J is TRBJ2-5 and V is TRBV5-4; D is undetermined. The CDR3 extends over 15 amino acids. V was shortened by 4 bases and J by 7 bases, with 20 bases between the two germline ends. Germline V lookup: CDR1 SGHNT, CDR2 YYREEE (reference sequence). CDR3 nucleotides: TGTGCCAGCAGCCGGTCGCCCAATCCTTTCGGGACCCAGTACTTC. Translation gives CASSRSPNPFGTQYF.

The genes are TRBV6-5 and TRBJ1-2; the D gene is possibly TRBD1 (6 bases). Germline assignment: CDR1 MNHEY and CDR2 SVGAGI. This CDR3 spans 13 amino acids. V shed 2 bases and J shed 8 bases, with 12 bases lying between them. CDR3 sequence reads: CASSYTQGQGYTF. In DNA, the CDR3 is TGTGCCAGCAGTTACACGCAGGGGCAGGGCTACACCTTC.

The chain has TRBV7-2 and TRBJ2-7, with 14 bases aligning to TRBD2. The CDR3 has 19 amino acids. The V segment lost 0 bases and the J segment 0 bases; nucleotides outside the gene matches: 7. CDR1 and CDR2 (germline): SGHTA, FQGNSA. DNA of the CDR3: TGTGCCAGCAGCTTAGCGTCAGGACTAGCGGGAGGTTACTCCTACGAGCAGTACTTC. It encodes CASSLASGLAGGYSYEQYF.

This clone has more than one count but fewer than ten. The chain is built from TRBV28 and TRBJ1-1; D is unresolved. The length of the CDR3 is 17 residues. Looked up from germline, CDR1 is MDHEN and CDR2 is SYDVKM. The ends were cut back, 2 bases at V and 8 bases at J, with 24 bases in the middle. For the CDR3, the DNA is TGTGCCAGCAGTTTACTGGGTCCTGTTGGGCAGTTGTCGGAAGCTTTCTTT. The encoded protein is CASSLLGPVGQLSEAFF.

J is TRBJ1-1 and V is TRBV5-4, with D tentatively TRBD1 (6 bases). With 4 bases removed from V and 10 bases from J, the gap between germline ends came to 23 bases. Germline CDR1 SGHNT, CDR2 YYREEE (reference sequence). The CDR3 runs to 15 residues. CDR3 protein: CASSAEGARGVGAFF. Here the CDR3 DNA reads TGTGCCAGCAGCGCAGAAGGCGCCAGGGGAGTTGGAGCTTTCTTT.

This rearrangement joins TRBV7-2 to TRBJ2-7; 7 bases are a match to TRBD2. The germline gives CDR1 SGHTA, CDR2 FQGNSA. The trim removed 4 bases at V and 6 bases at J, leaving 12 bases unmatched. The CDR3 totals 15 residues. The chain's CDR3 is CASSSSGTLRGEQYF. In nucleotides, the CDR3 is TGTGCCAGCAGCTCGAGCGGGACCCTTCGGGGCGAGCAGTACTTC.

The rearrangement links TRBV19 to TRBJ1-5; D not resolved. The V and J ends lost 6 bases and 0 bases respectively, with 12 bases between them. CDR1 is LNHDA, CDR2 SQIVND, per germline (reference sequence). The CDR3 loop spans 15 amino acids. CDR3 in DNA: TGTGCCAGTAGGGTATGGGGAAGTAGCAATCAGCCCCAGCATTTT. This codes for CASRVWGSSNQPQHF.

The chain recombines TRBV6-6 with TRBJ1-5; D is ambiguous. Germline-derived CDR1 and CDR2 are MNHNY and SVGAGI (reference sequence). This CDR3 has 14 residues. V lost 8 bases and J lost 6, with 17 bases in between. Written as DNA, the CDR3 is TGTGCCAGCCGCCCCCTGACCGGTACTCAGCCCCAGCATTTT. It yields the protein CASRPLTGTQPQHF.

The CDR3 is CASSHRDQETQYF. The CDR3 nucleotides read TGTGCCAGCAGCCACAGGGACCAAGAGACCCAGTACTTC. The chain employs TRBV5-6 and TRBJ2-5, with D possibly being TRBD1 (6 bases). Germline-derived CDR1 and CDR2 are SGHDT and YYEEEE. This CDR3 has 13 residues. Trimming removed 4 bases from V and 0 bases from J, with 7 bases in between.